This record covers a single TCR beta chain. Its target is not known. This entry is derived from a study of shared clonotypes between healthy human individuals. Findings and caveats of the study: Rarefaction showed that sequencing of sorted subsets was incomplete (despite large depth). Shared clonotypes: roughly 5% naive CD4, 3% to 3.5% naive CD8, 2.3% memory CD4, roughly 0.4% memory CD8.

The CDR3 totals 15 residues. The germline V gene has CDR1 KGHSH and CDR2 LQKENI. The V end was cut by 6 bases, the J end by 7 bases, with 22 bases between. Assay execution proceeded at the deep level. Clones were read by immunoSEQ multiplex PCR, and TCRdb kept only the in-frame ones, dropping some. In the table there are 2 million to 2.5 million clones, 85% to 95% of which are singletons. The gene calls are TRBV18 and TRBJ2-7, with a tentative D call TRBD1 (6 bases). The sequenced material came from naive CD4+ T cells from PBMCs. The subset here: CD45RA+ positively selected. This receptor was identified in a man aged 18 to 30 in good health. Some clones in this sample may be carry-over from other donors' samples. The chain's CDR3 is CASSPSSDSRREQYF. The CDR3 DNA reads as TGTGCCAGCTCCCCAAGCTCGGACAGCCGAAGGGAGCAGTACTTC.